This entry describes one T cell receptor beta chain. Its antigen is unknown. This sample was taken from a study of T cells in Graves' hyperthyroidism and ophthalmopathy. The study included ophthalmopathy patients with Clinical Activity Score at least 3, NOSPECS grade at least 4 and duration under 3 months. Each diagnosis was grounded in clinical symptoms, serum thyroxine and TRAb, thyroid ultrasound, and orbital computed tomography. The study's findings and limits: Most thyroid-expanded clonotypes above 0.001 were also found in blood.

Trimming at V came to 6 bases and at J to 4 bases, leaving 3 bases not matched to a gene. The CDR3 is made up of 12 amino acids. Germline CDR1 and CDR2: MNHEY and SVGEGT. Authors of the study amplified TCR beta CDR3 regions from RNA transcripts. The TCR CDR3 was amplified in a first-round RT-PCR using the HTBI primer set. TCRdb used MiXCR to reprocess the multiplex PCR reads, holding one entry per CDR3 protein. Among a few hundred thousand distinct CDR3 sequences listed, 17% were seen once. This receptor was obtained from a woman aged 60-75 years with Graves' ophthalmopathy. The sample comprised blood. The rearrangement links TRBV6-2 or TRBV6-3 to TRBJ2-7; TRBD1 agrees at 7 bases. CDR3 nucleotide sequence: TGTGCCAGCAGGCGACAGGGTTACGAGCAGTACTTC. This gives the protein CASRRQGYEQYF.